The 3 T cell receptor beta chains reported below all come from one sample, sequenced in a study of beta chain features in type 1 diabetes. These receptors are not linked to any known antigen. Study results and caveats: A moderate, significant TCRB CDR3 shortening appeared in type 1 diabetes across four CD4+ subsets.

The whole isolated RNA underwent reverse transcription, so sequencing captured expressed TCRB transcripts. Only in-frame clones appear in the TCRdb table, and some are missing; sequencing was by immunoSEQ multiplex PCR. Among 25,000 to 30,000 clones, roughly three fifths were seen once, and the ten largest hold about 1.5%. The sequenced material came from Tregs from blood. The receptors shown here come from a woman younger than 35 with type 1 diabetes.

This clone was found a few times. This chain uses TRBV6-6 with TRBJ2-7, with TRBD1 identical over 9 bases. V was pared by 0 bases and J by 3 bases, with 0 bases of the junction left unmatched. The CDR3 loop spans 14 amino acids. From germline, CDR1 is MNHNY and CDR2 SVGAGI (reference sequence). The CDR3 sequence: CASSYSTGGYEQYV. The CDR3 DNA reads TGTGCCAGCAGTTACTCGACAGGGGGCTACGAGCAGTACGTC.

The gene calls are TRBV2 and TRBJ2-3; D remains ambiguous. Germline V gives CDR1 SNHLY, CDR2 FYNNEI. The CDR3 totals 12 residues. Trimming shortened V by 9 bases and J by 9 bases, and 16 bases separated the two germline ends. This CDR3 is CASAFEAGTQYF. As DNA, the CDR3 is TGTGCCAGTGCTTTTGAGGCCGGGACGCAGTATTTT.

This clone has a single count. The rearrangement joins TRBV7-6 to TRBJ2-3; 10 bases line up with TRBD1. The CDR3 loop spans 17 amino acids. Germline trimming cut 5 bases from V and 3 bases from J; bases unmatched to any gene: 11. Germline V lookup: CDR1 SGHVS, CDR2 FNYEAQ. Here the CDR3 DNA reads TGTGCCAGCAGCCTTACGCAGACAGGGGGCCGAACAGATACGCAGTATTTT. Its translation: CASSLTQTGGRTDTQYF.